Listed here are 14 T cell receptor beta chains from one sample, sequenced in a study of OX40 agonist ivuxolimab in advanced cancers. The method was immunoSEQ multiplex PCR; TCRdb's version includes in-frame clones alone and lacks a portion of them. The data show about 15,000 clones, with just over 85% seen just once and 0.55% to 0.9% held by the top ten. This material consisted of CD4+ or CD8+ T cells sorted from blood, taken in a trial of the OX40 agonist ivuxolimab. The receptor set was obtained from an adult with an advanced solid tumor such as melanoma, head and neck, liver or kidney cancer.

The V and J genes are TRBV18 and TRBJ1-1, with TRBD1 as a possible D gene (5 bases). Germline loops: CDR1 KGHSH, CDR2 LQKENI. The CDR3 totals 14 residues. The V end lost 3 bases, the J end lost 5 bases, and 13 bases lay between the germline ends. CDR3 residues: CASSPIRGKTEAFF. The CDR3 DNA reads as TGTGCCAGCTCACCGATTAGGGGAAAGACTGAAGCTTTCTTT.

J is TRBJ1-4 and V is TRBV18; 7 nucleotides line up with TRBD1. The germline CDR1 and CDR2 sequences are KGHSH and LQKENI. Trimming took 4 bases from V and 5 from J; bases not matched to a gene: 4. The CDR3 spans 14 residues. In DNA form, the CDR3 reads TGTGCCAGCTCACGACAGGGCGAGAATGAAAAACTGTTTTTT. Translated, it gives CASSRQGENEKLFF.

The gene calls are TRBV27 and TRBJ1-1; 11 nucleotides agree with TRBD1. CDR1 and CDR2 (germline): MNHEY, SMNVEV (reference sequence). The CDR3 covers 17 residues. The ends lost 3 bases at V and 4 bases at J; junction bases unmatched: 10. The DNA of the CDR3 is TGTGCCAGCAGTTTCTTCGGGACAGGGGGATGGGTCACTGAAGCTTTCTTT. Translated, it gives CASSFFGTGGWVTEAFF.

The chain is built from TRBV18 and TRBJ1-2, with unresolved D. Germline CDR1 and CDR2: KGHSH and LQKENI. Trimming took off 0 bases at V and 6 bases at J, with 8 bases between the two ends. This CDR3 has 13 residues. CDR3 in DNA: TGTGCCAGCTCACCACCGGTATATGATGGCTACACCTTC. Translated, it gives CASSPPVYDGYTF.

This chain connects TRBV4-1 to TRBJ1-5; 7 bases are shared with TRBD1. The length of the CDR3 is 13 residues. Germline V gives CDR1 MGHRA, CDR2 YSYEKL. The trim removed 3 bases at V and 7 bases at J, leaving 3 bases unmatched. CDR3 coding DNA: TGCGCCAGCAGCCAGAACAGGGGACAGCCCCAGCATTTT. Encoded protein: CASSQNRGQPQHF.

The chain combines TRBV10-3 with TRBJ2-3; 7 nucleotides line up with TRBD2. J gave up 5 bases and V 2 bases, and 10 bases lay outside the gene matches. This CDR3 contains 16 residues. Germline-derived CDR1 and CDR2 are ENHRY and SYGVKD. The DNA of the CDR3 is TGTGCCATCAGTGAGGGCTGGACTAGTCAAGGAGATACGCAGTATTTT. Its translation: CAISEGWTSQGDTQYF.

This chain links TRBV25-1 with TRBJ2-7; D not certain. The V end was cut by 2 bases, the J end by 0 bases, with 5 bases between. The V gene's germline CDR1 is MGHDK and CDR2 SYGVNS. The CDR3 is made up of 13 amino acids. CDR3 in DNA: TGTGCCAGCAGTGAAGCGAGCTCCTACGAGCAGTACTTC. Protein product: CASSEASSYEQYF.

Remarks on this clone: A read error may account for a junction end that differs from germline. The identical CDR3 is also encoded by other nucleotide sequences in the sample. This chain links TRBV2 with TRBJ1-2, with a weak D call TRBD1 (5 bases). The CDR3 has 14 residues. Germline CDR1 reads SNHLY; CDR2 reads FYNNEI. Here the CDR3 reads CASSLDKANYSYTF. The CDR3 nucleotides are TGTGCCAGTAGCCTGGACAAAGCTAACTATAGCTACACCTTC.

CDR3 DNA sequence: TGTGCCAGCAGCCCCCGACGTTTGGCAGGGGGTGGAAACACCATATATTTT. Its protein product is CASSPRRLAGGGNTIYF. The chain uses TRBV7-8 and TRBJ1-3; 7 nucleotides match TRBD1. Unmatched junction bases numbered 13, after V lost 5 bases and J lost 3 bases. The CDR3 runs to 17 residues. Germline loops: CDR1 SGHVS, CDR2 FQNEAQ.

The chain recombines TRBV14 with TRBJ2-7; D might be TRBD1 (5 bases). CDR3 length equals 14 residues. In germline, CDR1 is SGHDN, CDR2 FVKESK. The V and J ends lost 1 base and 0 bases respectively, with 7 bases between them. The CDR3 bases are TGTGCCAGCAGCCAAGGCAGGGCCTCCTACGAGCAGTACTTC. This gives the protein CASSQGRASYEQYF. Together with reference TRBV14 and TRBJ2-7, the CDR3 gives the full variable domain: EAGVTQFPSHSVIEKGQTVTLRCDPISGHDNLYWYRRVMGKEIKFLLHFVKESKQDESGMPNNRFLAERTGGTYSTLKVQPAELEDSGVYFCASSQGRASYEQYFGPGTRLTVT.

This clone was picked up one time. The chain carries TRBV5-5 and TRBJ2-7, with D perhaps given as TRBD1 or TRBD2 (5 bases each). Trimming pared 4 bases from V and 0 bases from J, leaving 14 bases between. The CDR3 is 15 amino acids. Per the germline V gene, CDR1 is SGHKS and CDR2 is YYEKEE (reference sequence). CDR3 DNA sequence: TGTGCCAGCAGCCTGGGGGACGGAAGCTCCTACGAGCAGTACTTC. This sequence encodes CASSLGDGSSYEQYF.

The chain combines TRBV9 with TRBJ1-2; a weak D match, TRBD1 (5 bases). V lost 0 bases and J 7 bases, leaving 13 bases between the germline ends. Germline assignment: CDR1 SGDLS and CDR2 YYNGEE. The CDR3 covers 14 residues. This CDR3 is CASSVATPRGGYTF. For the CDR3, the DNA is TGTGCCAGCAGCGTAGCTACCCCGAGGGGTGGCTACACCTTC.

In its sample, this clone was seen a few times. The chain recombines TRBV29-1 with TRBJ1-1, with D maybe TRBD1 (5 bases). Germline-derived CDR1 and CDR2 are SQVTM and ANQGSEA. The V end lost 6 bases, the J end lost 10 bases, and 18 bases lay between the germline ends. The CDR3 has 12 amino acids. CDR3 sequence (DNA): TGCAGCGTCCGGACCGAAAAAAGGGGAGCTTTCTTT. Translation gives CSVRTEKRGAFF. Filled out from reference TRBV29-1 and TRBJ1-1, the complete variable domain reads SAVISQKPSRDICQRGTSLTIQCQVDSQVTMMFWYRQQPGQSLTLIATANQGSEATYESGFVIDKFPISRPNLTFSTLTVSNMSPEDSSIYLCSVRTEKRGAFFGQGTRLTVV.

The chain links TRBV5-5 to TRBJ1-5; D is unclear. Trimming removed 1 base at V and 1 base at J, with 6 bases between. The germline V gene has CDR1 SGHKS and CDR2 YYEKEE (reference sequence). The CDR3 is 14 amino acids. This CDR3 is CASSLWVSNQPQHF. The CDR3 DNA follows: TGTGCCAGCAGCTTGTGGGTAAGCAATCAGCCCCAGCATTTT. The full variable domain, in which reference TRBV5-5 and TRBJ1-5 provide the parts outside the CDR3, is DAGVTQSPTHLIKTRGQQVTLRCSPISGHKSVSWYQQVLGQGPQFIFQYYEKEERGRGNFPDRFSARQFPNYSSELNVNALLLGDSALYLCASSLWVSNQPQHFGDGTRLSIL.